This T cell receptor (beta chain) comes out of a study of beta chain features in type 1 diabetes. This clone came up a few times. Its antigen is currently unknown. Germline V CDR1 and CDR2: MNHEY, SMNVEV (reference sequence). Between the trimmed V and J ends, which lost 7 bases and 0 bases, there was a span of 13 bases. The CDR3 loop spans 15 amino acids. Expressed TCRB transcripts were sequenced because the entire RNA isolate underwent reverse transcription. Using immunoSEQ multiplex PCR, the repertoire was profiled, and TCRdb retains in-frame clones only, with some absent. The table includes under 400,000 clones, roughly 12% detected once. Study-wide results and caveats: VDJ junctions from type 1 diabetes patients carried fewer insertions and larger deletions. A possible short-template PCR bias applies equally to patients and controls. HLA influence on TCRB rearrangement stayed unresolved here.

Isolation of CD4+ naive, central memory, regulatory and stem cell-like memory cells was achieved by sorting via CD45RO/CCR7/CD25/CD127/CD95/CD27. This clonotype was obtained from a man between 18 and 35 years old in good health. The chain links TRBV27 to TRBJ2-1, with D maybe TRBD2 (5 bases). Input material: naive CD4+ T cells from blood. The DNA of the CDR3 is TGTGCCAGCAACGCCGGGGTCTCCTCCTACAATGAGCAGTTCTTC. Its protein is CASNAGVSSYNEQFF.